The present entry profiles one TCR beta chain with its context. The target antigen is unknown. These data are taken from a study of T cell repertoires in ileal Crohn's disease. Across the whole study: About half of patients got postoperative therapy: approximately twelve thiopurines, around 20 anti-TNF.

Findings and caveats of the study: Sorted CD8 T cells held more high-frequency clones than CD4. All patients with clonality above 26.8% had endoscopic recurrence.

TCRB immunosequencing input was roughly 500 nanograms of biopsy DNA per sample. Clones were sequenced by immunoSEQ multiplex PCR, and TCRdb holds only the in-frame ones, with some missing. The table lists 15,000 to 20,000 clones, around nine tenths of them singletons, with roughly 6% in the top ten. Trimming removed 5 bases at V and 0 bases at J, with 10 bases between. This CDR3 comprises 14 residues. Looked up from germline, CDR1 is MGHDK and CDR2 is SYGVNS. The source is an adult with Crohn's disease. V gene TRBV25-1 combines with J gene TRBJ1-1; weak D call: TRBD1 (5 bases). The sample consisted of ileal tissue. The DNA of the CDR3 is TGTGCCAGCAGTCGAAGGGGCATGAACACTGAAGCTTTCTTT. Translated: CASSRRGMNTEAFF.